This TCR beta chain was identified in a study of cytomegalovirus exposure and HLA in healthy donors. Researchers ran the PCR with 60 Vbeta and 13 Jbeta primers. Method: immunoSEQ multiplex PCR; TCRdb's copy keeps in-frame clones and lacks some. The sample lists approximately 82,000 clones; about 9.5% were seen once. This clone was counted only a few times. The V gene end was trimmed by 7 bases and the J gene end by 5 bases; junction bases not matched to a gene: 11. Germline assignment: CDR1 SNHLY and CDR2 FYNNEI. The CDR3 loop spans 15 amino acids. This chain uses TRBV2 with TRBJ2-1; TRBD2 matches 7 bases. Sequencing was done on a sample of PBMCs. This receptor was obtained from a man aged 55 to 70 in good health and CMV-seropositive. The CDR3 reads CASNVEAGDHNEQFF. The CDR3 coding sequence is TGTGCCAGCAATGTGGAGGCGGGGGACCACAATGAGCAGTTCTTC.